This T cell receptor (beta chain) is from a study of T cells expressing NK-cell markers. Germline V gives CDR1 SNHLY, CDR2 FYNNEI. The CDR3 covers 15 residues. One entry per CDR3 protein, without DNA, is what TCRdb gives after re-calling the 5' RACE reads. The sample's table shows 300,000 to 500,000 distinct CDR3 sequences. What was sequenced was blood T cells: a sorted CD56 or NKG2C T cell subset, CD4+ or CD8+ T cells, or bulk PBMC T cells (not recorded which). The source of this sequence is a woman between 45 and 60 years old in good health. The chain is built from TRBV2 and TRBJ2-1; TCRdb's D call of TRBD1 is untestable without DNA. CDR3 sequence reads: CASSGWTGSYNEQFF.